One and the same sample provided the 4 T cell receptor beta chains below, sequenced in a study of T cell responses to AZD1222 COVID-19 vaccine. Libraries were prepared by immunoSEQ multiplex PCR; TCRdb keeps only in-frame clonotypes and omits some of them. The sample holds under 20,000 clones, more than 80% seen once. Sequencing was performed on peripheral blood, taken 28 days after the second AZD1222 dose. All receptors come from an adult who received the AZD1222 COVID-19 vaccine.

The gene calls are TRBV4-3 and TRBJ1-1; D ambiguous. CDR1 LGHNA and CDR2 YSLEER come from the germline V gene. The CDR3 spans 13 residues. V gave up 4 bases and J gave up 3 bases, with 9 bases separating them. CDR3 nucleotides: TGCGCCAGCAGCCTCGTCCAGGACACTGAAGCTTTCTTT. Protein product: CASSLVQDTEAFF.

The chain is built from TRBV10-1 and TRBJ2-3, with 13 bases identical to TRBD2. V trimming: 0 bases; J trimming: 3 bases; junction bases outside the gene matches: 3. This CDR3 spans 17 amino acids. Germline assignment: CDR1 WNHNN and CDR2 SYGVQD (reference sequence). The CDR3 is CASSESGTSGDTDTQYF. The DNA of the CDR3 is TGCGCCAGCAGTGAGTCAGGGACTAGCGGGGATACAGATACGCAGTATTTT.

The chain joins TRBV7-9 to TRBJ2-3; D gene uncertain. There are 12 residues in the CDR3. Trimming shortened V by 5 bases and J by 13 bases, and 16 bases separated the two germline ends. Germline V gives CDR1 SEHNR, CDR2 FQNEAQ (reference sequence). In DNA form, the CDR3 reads TGTGCCAGCAGCAAACTCAATGGTTTGGAGTATTTT. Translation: CASSKLNGLEYF.

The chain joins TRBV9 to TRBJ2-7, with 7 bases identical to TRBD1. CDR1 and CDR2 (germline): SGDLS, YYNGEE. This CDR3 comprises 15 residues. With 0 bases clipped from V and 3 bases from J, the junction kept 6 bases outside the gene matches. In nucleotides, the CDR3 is TGTGCCAGCAGCGTAGGTCTGGGACAGAGCTACGAGCAGTACTTC. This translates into CASSVGLGQSYEQYF.